This T cell receptor beta chain stems from a study of patients and donors after allogeneic stem cell transplantation. One entry per CDR3 protein results from TCRdb running MiXCR on the RT-PCR reads. This table holds roughly 9,400 distinct CDR3 sequences, about 6.2% found once. Between the trimmed V and J ends, which lost 7 bases and 2 bases, there was a span of 18 bases. The CDR3 extends over 16 amino acids. Per the germline V gene, CDR1 is LGHDT and CDR2 is YNNKEL (reference sequence). In its sample, this clonotype was seen many times. Sequenced input: blood, either unsorted or a sorted T cell fraction (not recorded which). This sequence was found in a human donor who was either an allogeneic HSCT recipient or a stem cell or donor lymphocyte infusion donor (not recorded which). It is not recorded whose cells these are; they may come from a transplant donor. The gene calls are TRBV3-1 and TRBJ2-1; D tentatively reads TRBD1 or TRBD2 (5 bases each). CDR3 sequence (DNA): TGTGCCAGCAAAGGATGGGGGAGAGGAACCTACAATGAGCAGTTCTTC. Protein sequence: CASKGWGRGTYNEQFF.